This T cell receptor (beta chain) was captured in a study of control samples from healthy donors and cancer patients. The assay was immunoSEQ multiplex PCR, and TCRdb's table has in-frame clones only and misses some. Of some 140,000 clones listed, 90% to 95% are singletons. The CDR3 extends over 14 amino acids. Trimming cost V 10 bases and J 0 bases, with 16 bases left between them. Germline lookup yields CDR1 LNHDA and CDR2 SQIVND (reference sequence). The sample was blood. V usage is TRBV19 and J usage is TRBJ2-7, with a weak D call TRBD1 (7 bases). The source is a man in his forties in good health. The CDR3 sequence: CATDSGDSSYEQYF. CDR3 nucleotides: TGTGCCACCGACTCGGGGGACAGCTCCTACGAGCAGTACTTC.